The 16 T cell receptor beta chains listed next were all sequenced from one sample in a study of T cells after posttransplantation cyclophosphamide. Clones were sequenced by immunoSEQ multiplex PCR, and TCRdb holds only the in-frame ones, with some missing. The sample presents 40,000 to 55,000 clones, none singletons. The sample taken for sequencing was PBMCs. These receptors were obtained from a man in his forties in good health, CMV-negative, and a related stem cell transplant donor.

The sample holds many counts of this clone. The chain has TRBV6-6 and TRBJ2-1; perhaps TRBD1 as D (6 bases). V shed 4 bases and J shed 0 bases, with 10 bases lying between them. This CDR3 is 15 amino acids long. Looked up from germline, CDR1 is MNHNY and CDR2 is SVGAGI (reference sequence). The CDR3 reads CASSSDRSSYNEQFF. The CDR3 DNA reads TGTGCCAGCAGTTCTGACAGGAGCTCCTACAATGAGCAGTTCTTC.

This clone has a count of ten or more. This sequence joins TRBV6-5 and TRBJ2-3; no clear D gene. The CDR3 loop spans 12 amino acids. V dropped 6 bases and J dropped 1 base, with 5 bases sitting between them. Germline values: CDR1 MNHEY, CDR2 SVGAGI. This CDR3 is CASSRGTDTQYF. The CDR3 DNA follows: TGTGCCAGCAGCCGAGGCACAGATACGCAGTATTTT.

Many counts were recorded for this clone. This chain connects TRBV10-3 to TRBJ1-6, with D possibly matching TRBD1 (5 bases). Germline CDR1 ENHRY, CDR2 SYGVKD. This CDR3 region has 13 residues. V was clipped by 6 bases and J by 5 bases, with 8 bases between them. CDR3 loop: CAIRGTDNSPLHF. Here the CDR3 DNA reads TGTGCCATCAGGGGGACTGATAATTCACCCCTCCACTTT.

This clone was recorded at least ten times. The chain employs TRBV29-1 and TRBJ1-1; 11 bases match TRBD1. Germline loops: CDR1 SQVTM, CDR2 ANQGSEA. The V segment lost 6 bases and the J segment 5 bases; nucleotides outside the gene matches: 11. This CDR3 is 15 amino acids long. DNA for the CDR3: TGCAGCGTCCATGGACAGGGGGCAGGGGGGACTGAAGCTTTCTTT. This translates into CSVHGQGAGGTEAFF.

This clone was recorded many times. The CDR3 coding sequence is TGTGCCAGCAGCTTGGGCGGGAGTCGCACAGATACGCAGTATTTT. Residues: CASSLGGSRTDTQYF. The genes are TRBV5-5 and TRBJ2-3, with 7 bases aligning to TRBD2. The CDR3 sequence is 15 residues long. In germline, CDR1 is SGHKS, CDR2 YYEKEE (reference sequence). The trim removed 0 bases at V and 1 base at J, leaving 2 bases unmatched.

There are many counts of this clone. The J gene is TRBJ2-7, the V gene TRBV7-9; tentatively, D is TRBD1 (6 bases). CDR3 length equals 15 residues. V dropped 5 bases and J dropped 1 base, with 15 bases sitting between them. Per the germline V gene, CDR1 is SEHNR and CDR2 is FQNEAQ (reference sequence). CDR3 amino acids: CASSPTRTESYEQYF. CDR3 DNA: TGTGCCAGCAGCCCCACCAGGACAGAGTCCTACGAGCAGTACTTC. Looking up the rest from reference TRBV7-9 and TRBJ2-7 gives the full variable domain: DTGVSQNPRHKITKRGQNVTFRCDPISEHNRLYWYRQTLGQGPEFLTYFQNEAQLEKSRLLSDRFSAERPKGSFSTLEIQRTEQGDSAMYLCASSPTRTESYEQYFGPGTRLTVT.

There are many counts of this clone. This rearrangement joins TRBV5-1 to TRBJ2-4, with a possible D match to TRBD1 (5 bases). CDR1 and CDR2 (germline): SGHRS, YFSETQ. The CDR3 has 15 residues. V was clipped by 1 base and J by 7 bases, with 15 bases between them. For the CDR3, the DNA is TGCGCCAGCAGCTTGACTGGCTTCCAGGGTAACATTCAGTACTTC. This encodes CASSLTGFQGNIQYF. Together with reference TRBV5-1 and TRBJ2-4, the CDR3 gives the full variable domain: KAGVTQTPRYLIKTRGQQVTLSCSPISGHRSVSWYQQTPGQGLQFLFEYFSETQRNKGNFPGRFSGRQFSNSRSEMNVSTLELGDSALYLCASSLTGFQGNIQYFGAGTRLSVL.

This clone was seen ten or more times. The chain combines TRBV30 with TRBJ2-2; D is uncertain. CDR3 size: 14 residues. CDR1 is GTSNPN and CDR2 is SVGIG in the germline V gene (reference sequence). Trimming cost V 3 bases and J 5 bases, with 13 bases left between them. The CDR3 coding sequence is TGTGCCTGGAGGGGTGCGGTGAGGACCGGGGAGCTGTTTTTT. It specifies CAWRGAVRTGELFF. Using reference TRBV30 and TRBJ2-2 for the parts outside the CDR3, the full variable domain is SQTIHQWPATLVQPVGSPLSLECTVEGTSNPNLYWYRQAAGRGLQLLFYSVGIGQISSEVPQNLSASRPQDRQFILSSKKLLLSDSGFYLCAWRGAVRTGELFFGEGSRLTVL.

In this sample, this clone turned up many times. The chain uses TRBV4-1 and TRBJ1-3; D might be TRBD1 (5 bases). CDR3 length: 17 amino acids. Trimming took off 1 base at V and 2 bases at J, with 15 bases between the two ends. The germline V gene has CDR1 MGHRA and CDR2 YSYEKL. CDR3 DNA: TGCGCCAGCAGCCAAGGAGTACGCGCGGGGGCTGGAAACACCATATATTTT. This translates into CASSQGVRAGAGNTIYF.

This clone was detected only a few times. This chain uses TRBV6-5 with TRBJ2-7; no clear D. This CDR3 comprises 14 residues. Germline V lookup: CDR1 MNHEY, CDR2 SVGAGI. Trimming took 5 bases from V and 6 from J, leaving 17 bases between them. CDR3 amino acids: CASSLKRVPGEQYF. The CDR3 DNA reads TGTGCCAGCAGTCTAAAGCGCGTCCCCGGCGAGCAGTACTTC.

This clone was seen many times. The chain joins TRBV12-5 to TRBJ2-1; maybe TRBD2 (5 bases). There are 13 residues in the CDR3. Germline V gene sequence: CDR1 LGHNT, CDR2 FRNRAP. The V end lost 7 bases, the J end lost 5 bases, and 12 bases lay between the germline ends. CDR3 sequence reads: CASALGRDNEQFF. The CDR3 DNA reads as TGTGCTAGTGCCCTAGGGCGGGACAATGAGCAGTTCTTC. The entire variable domain, with the rest obtained from reference TRBV12-5 and TRBJ2-1, is as follows: DARVTQTPRHKVTEMGQEVTMRCQPILGHNTVFWYRQTMMQGLELLAYFRNRAPLDDSGMPKDRFSAEMPDATLATLKIQPSEPRDSAVYFCASALGRDNEQFFGPGTRLTVL.

In its sample, this clone was seen many times. The chain links TRBV5-1 to TRBJ2-2; 7 nucleotides agree with TRBD1. The length of the CDR3 is 16 residues. J gave up 1 base and V 0 bases, and 3 bases lay outside the gene matches. Germline V gene data show CDR1 as SGHRS and CDR2 as YFSETQ. The CDR3 here is CASSLVGTENTGELFF. The CDR3 DNA follows: TGCGCCAGCAGCTTGGTGGGGACAGAGAACACCGGGGAGCTGTTTTTT.

The sample holds many counts of this clone. This chain joins TRBV7-9 and TRBJ2-3; 11 nucleotides align to TRBD2. The CDR3 totals 16 residues. Germline-derived CDR1 and CDR2 are SEHNR and FQNEAQ (reference sequence). Germline trimming cut 4 bases from V and 0 bases from J; bases unmatched to any gene: 3. This CDR3 is CASSYRTSGSTDTQYF. As DNA, the CDR3 is TGTGCCAGCAGCTATCGGACTAGCGGGAGCACAGATACGCAGTATTTT.

This clone was counted at least ten times. The chain recombines TRBV5-6 with TRBJ2-3; the match to TRBD1 covers 9 bases. The CDR3 length is 19 residues. Germline assignment: CDR1 SGHDT and CDR2 YYEEEE. Trimming took 5 bases from V and 2 from J; bases not matched to a gene: 18. The CDR3 loop reads CASRQGANRAPGHTDTQYF. The DNA for the CDR3 is TGTGCCAGCAGACAGGGGGCCAACAGGGCCCCCGGACACACAGATACGCAGTATTTT.

This clone occurred many times. The chain combines TRBV14 with TRBJ2-7; TRBD2 agrees at 12 bases. The germline V gene encodes CDR1 SGHDN and CDR2 FVKESK. V shed 4 bases and J 3 bases; nucleotides not matched to a gene: 4. This CDR3 has 15 residues. The CDR3, as DNA: TGTGCCAGCAGCCGACCGGGACTAGCGGGCTACGAGCAGTACTTC. Its translation is CASSRPGLAGYEQYF.

In its sample, this clone was seen many times. The rearrangement links TRBV27 to TRBJ2-2; a weak D match, TRBD2 (5 bases). From germline, CDR1 is MNHEY and CDR2 SMNVEV (reference sequence). The germline V and J ends were trimmed by 6 bases and 5 bases, with 13 bases remaining between them. CDR3 length: 14 amino acids. The CDR3: CASRRPGRTGELFF. The CDR3 DNA sequence: TGTGCCAGCAGACGACCGGGGAGAACCGGGGAGCTGTTTTTT.